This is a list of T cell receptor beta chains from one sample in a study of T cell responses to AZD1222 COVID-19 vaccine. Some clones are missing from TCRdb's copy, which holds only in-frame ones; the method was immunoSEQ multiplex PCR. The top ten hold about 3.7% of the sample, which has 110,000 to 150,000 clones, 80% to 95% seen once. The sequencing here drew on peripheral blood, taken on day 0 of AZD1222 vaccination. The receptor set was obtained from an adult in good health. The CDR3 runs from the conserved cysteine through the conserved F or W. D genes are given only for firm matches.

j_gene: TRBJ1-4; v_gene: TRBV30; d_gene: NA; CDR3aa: CAWSRDRTNEKLFF
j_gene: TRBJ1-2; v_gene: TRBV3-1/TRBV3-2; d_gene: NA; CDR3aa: CASTHGGRGNYGYTF
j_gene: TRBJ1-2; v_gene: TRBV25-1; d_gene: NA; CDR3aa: CASSDPLRGAVGGYTF
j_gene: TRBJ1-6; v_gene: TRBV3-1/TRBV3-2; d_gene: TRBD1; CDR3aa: CASSLDGTGRSPLHF
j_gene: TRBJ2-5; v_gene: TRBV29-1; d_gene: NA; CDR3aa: CSARGTREDRETQYF
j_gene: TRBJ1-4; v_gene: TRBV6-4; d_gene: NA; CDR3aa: CASSGTVNEKLFF
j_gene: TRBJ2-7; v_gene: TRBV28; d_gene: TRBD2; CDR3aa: CASRDRGLAGGVTYEQYF
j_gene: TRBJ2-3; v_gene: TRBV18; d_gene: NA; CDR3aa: CASSPLAPSASTDTQYF
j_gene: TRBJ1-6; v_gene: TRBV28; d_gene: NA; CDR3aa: CASIHNPDSYNSPLHF
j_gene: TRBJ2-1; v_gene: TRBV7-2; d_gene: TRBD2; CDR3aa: CASSYGTSGSIEQFF
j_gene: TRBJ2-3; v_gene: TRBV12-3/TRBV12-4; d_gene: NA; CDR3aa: CASSFVLGTQYF
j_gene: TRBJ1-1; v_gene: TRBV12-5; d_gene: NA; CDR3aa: CASGGDAPQAFF
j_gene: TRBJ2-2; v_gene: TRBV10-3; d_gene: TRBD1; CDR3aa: CAISDGDRATGELFF
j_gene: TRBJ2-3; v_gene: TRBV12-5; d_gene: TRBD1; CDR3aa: CASGKNNRGSDTQYF
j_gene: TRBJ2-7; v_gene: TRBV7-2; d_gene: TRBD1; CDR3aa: CASSTGRGKSYEQYF
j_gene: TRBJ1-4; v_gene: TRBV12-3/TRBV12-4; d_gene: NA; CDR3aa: CASSLEVKKLFF
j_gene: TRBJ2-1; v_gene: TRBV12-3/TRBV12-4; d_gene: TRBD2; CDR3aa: CASSTGTSVGQFF
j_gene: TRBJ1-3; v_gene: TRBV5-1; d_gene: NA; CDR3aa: CASSLAGGYSGNTIYF
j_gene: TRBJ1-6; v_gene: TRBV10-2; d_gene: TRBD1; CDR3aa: CASSQTGNSPLHF
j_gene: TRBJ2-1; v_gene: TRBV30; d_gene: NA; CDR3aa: CAWSALNEQFF
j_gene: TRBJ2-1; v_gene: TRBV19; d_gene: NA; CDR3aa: CASSIDRSKYNEQFF
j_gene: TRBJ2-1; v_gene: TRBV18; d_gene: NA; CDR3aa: CASSPAETYNEQFF
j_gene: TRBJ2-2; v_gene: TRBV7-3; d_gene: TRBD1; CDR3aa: CASSGDRGAGGELFF
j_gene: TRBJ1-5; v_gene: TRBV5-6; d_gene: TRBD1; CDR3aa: CASSSRGTGVPWGQPQHF
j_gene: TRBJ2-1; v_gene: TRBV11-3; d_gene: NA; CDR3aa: CASSSRSSYNEQFF
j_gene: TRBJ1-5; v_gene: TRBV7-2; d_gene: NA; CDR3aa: CASSPQWGGNQPQHF
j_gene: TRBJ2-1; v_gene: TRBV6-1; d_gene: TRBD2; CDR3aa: CASSELAGVSYNEQFF
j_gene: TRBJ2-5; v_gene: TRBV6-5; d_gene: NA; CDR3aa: CASQGHGVVTQYF
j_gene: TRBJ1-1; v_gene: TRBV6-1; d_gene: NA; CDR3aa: CASSETGAETEAFF
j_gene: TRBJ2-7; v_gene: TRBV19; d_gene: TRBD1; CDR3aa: CASSISRTGPYEQYF
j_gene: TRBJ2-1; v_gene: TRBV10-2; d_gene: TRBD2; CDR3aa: CASAGTSGTEQFF
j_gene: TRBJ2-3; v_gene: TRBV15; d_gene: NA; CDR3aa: CATRALTRASTDTQYF
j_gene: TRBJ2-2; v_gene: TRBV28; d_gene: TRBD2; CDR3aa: CASSFVSASGRNLNTGELFF
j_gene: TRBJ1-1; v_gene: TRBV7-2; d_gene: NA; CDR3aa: CASSGGRGEAFF
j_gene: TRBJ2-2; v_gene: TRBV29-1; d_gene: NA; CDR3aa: CSAQSGQSTGELFF
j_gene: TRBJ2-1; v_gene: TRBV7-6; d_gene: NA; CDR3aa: CASSLGGGAPNEQFF
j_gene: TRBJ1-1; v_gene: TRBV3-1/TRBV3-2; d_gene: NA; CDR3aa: CASSPQGFVRDTEAFF
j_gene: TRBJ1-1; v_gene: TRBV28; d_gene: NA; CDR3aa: CASTPGPFTEAFF
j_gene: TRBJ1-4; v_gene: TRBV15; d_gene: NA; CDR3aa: CASTGFATNEKLFF
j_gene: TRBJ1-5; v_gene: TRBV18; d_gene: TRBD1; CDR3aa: CASSPLPRDRYSNQPQHF
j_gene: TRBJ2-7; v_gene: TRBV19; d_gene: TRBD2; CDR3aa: CASSGTSGTIAHYEQYF
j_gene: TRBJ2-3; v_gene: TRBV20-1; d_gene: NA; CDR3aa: CSALLTDTQYF
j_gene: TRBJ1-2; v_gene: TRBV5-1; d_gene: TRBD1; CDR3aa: CASSDPGRGLHGYTF
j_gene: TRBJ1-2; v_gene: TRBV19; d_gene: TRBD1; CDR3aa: CASSIDRTGYGYTF